These 2 T cell receptor beta chains were sequenced from one sample in a study of shared clonotypes between healthy human individuals. Clones were read by immunoSEQ multiplex PCR, and TCRdb kept only the in-frame ones, dropping some. Among a few million clones listed, approximately 95% were seen once. Sequenced: naive CD4+ T cells from PBMCs. Specified subset: CD45RA+ positively selected. These receptors were obtained from a man in his late teens or twenties in good health. Some clones in this sample may be carry-over from other donors' samples.

The chain uses TRBV28 and TRBJ1-5; D unclear. There are 15 residues in the CDR3. With 3 bases removed from V and 4 bases from J, the gap between germline ends came to 13 bases. Germline CDR1 MDHEN, CDR2 SYDVKM. The CDR3 DNA follows: TGTGCCAGCAGTTTGATAGATAATGGTAATCAGCCCCAGCATTTT. Translation gives CASSLIDNGNQPQHF.

The rearrangement joins TRBV9 to TRBJ2-7; 7 bases align to TRBD2. This CDR3 is 18 amino acids long. The ends lost 7 bases at V and 2 bases at J; junction bases unmatched: 21. The germline V gene encodes CDR1 SGDLS and CDR2 YYNGEE. Here the CDR3 reads CASYGGGFFSGFPYEQYF. Written as DNA, the CDR3 is TGTGCCAGCTACGGCGGAGGATTTTTTAGCGGGTTTCCCTACGAGCAGTACTTC.